This TCR beta chain was recovered during a study of persistence of HIV-infected CD4 T cells. Germline values: CDR1 SGHTA, CDR2 FQGNSA. The V segment lost 6 bases and the J segment 4 bases; nucleotides outside the gene matches: 6. The CDR3 loop spans 16 amino acids. Cells were stimulated with CMV-infected fibroblast lysates at roughly 9.1 ug/mL. Memory cells lacking CD40L and CD69 with high CD45RO were sorted. Comment on this clone: Antigen: not known.

The libraries were made with immunoSEQ version 4 in survey mode. TCRdb's copy holds only in-frame clones and misses some; the assay was immunoSEQ multiplex PCR. The sample carries roughly 34,000 clones, about 81% recorded once. This TCR derives from an adult woman with HIV who was CMV-seropositive. The V call is TRBV7-2, the J call TRBJ2-1, with TRBD2 identical over 13 bases. The sample here was CD4+ T cells sorted from PBMCs after approximately 20-hour stimulation, taken from a patient who received antiretroviral therapy. The CDR3, as DNA: TGTGCCAGCAGACCGAAACTAGCGGGGGGGTACAATGAGCAGTTCTTC. Translation gives CASRPKLAGGYNEQFF.